Each of the 29 T cell receptor beta chains below was sequenced from the same sample in a study of T cell responses to AZD1222 COVID-19 vaccine. Here immunoSEQ multiplex PCR was the method, and the copy in TCRdb shows in-frame clones only, minus some. The sample shows 99,000 or so clones, 88% of them seen only once. This material consisted of peripheral blood, taken on day 0 of AZD1222 vaccination. The receptors derive from an adult in good health.

J is TRBJ2-5 and V is TRBV27, with a tentative D call TRBD1 (6 bases). The ends were cut back, 8 bases at V and 5 bases at J, with 18 bases in the middle. Germline CDR1 is MNHEY and CDR2 is SMNVEV (reference sequence). This CDR3 has 14 residues. The CDR3 is CASLGRGGPETQYF. CDR3 nucleotides: TGTGCCAGCCTCGGCAGGGGTGGTCCGGAGACCCAGTACTTC.

The chain employs TRBV6-5 and TRBJ1-1; D unclear. The CDR3 is 14 residues long. CDR1 is MNHEY and CDR2 is SVGAGI in the germline V gene. Trimming stripped 2 bases from V and 0 bases from J, with 7 bases between. The CDR3 reads CASSYGPMNTEAFF. CDR3 sequence (DNA): TGTGCCAGCAGTTACGGACCCATGAACACTGAAGCTTTCTTT.

The chain uses TRBV28 and TRBJ1-3; D remains ambiguous. This CDR3 comprises 13 residues. The germline V and J ends were trimmed by 5 bases and 4 bases, with 9 bases remaining between them. Germline CDR1 is MDHEN and CDR2 is SYDVKM. This CDR3 is CASSQDWGNTIYF. The CDR3 DNA is TGTGCCAGCAGTCAGGACTGGGGAAACACCATATATTTT.

The rearrangement links TRBV5-4 to TRBJ1-3; 7 bases align to TRBD1. The V segment lost 4 bases and the J segment 3 bases; nucleotides outside the gene matches: 4. Germline CDR1 is SGHNT and CDR2 is YYREEE (reference sequence). This CDR3 has 14 amino acids. CDR3 coding DNA: TGTGCCAGCAGCCTGGACAGGTTTGGAAACACCATATATTTT. Protein sequence: CASSLDRFGNTIYF.

The chain links TRBV28 to TRBJ1-4; D is unclear. V was shortened by 3 bases and J by 3 bases, with 11 bases between the two germline ends. CDR3 length equals 15 residues. CDR1 and CDR2 (germline): MDHEN, SYDVKM. In DNA, the CDR3 is TGTGCCAGCAGTTTCTCGGGGAAGTCTAATGAAAAACTGTTTTTT. Residues: CASSFSGKSNEKLFF. Based on the CDR3 plus reference TRBV28 and TRBJ1-4, the full variable domain is DVKVTQSSRYLVKRTGEKVFLECVQDMDHENMFWYRQDPGLGLRLIYFSYDVKMKEKGDIPEGYSVSREKKERFSLILESASTNQTSMYLCASSFSGKSNEKLFFGSGTQLSVL.

This chain connects TRBV9 to TRBJ1-1; 7 bases are a match to TRBD1. V was pared by 4 bases and J by 2 bases, with 5 bases of the junction left unmatched. This CDR3 region has 14 residues. Germline CDR1 reads SGDLS; CDR2 reads YYNGEE. The CDR3 spells CASSPRDSNTEAFF. CDR3 nucleotides: TGTGCCAGCAGCCCACGGGACAGTAACACTGAAGCTTTCTTT.

This clone was seen a handful of times. V and J are TRBV7-9 and TRBJ2-2; tentatively, D is TRBD1 or TRBD2 (5 bases each). The V end was cut by 5 bases, the J end by 1 base, with 8 bases between. The CDR3 spans 14 residues. Per germline, CDR1 SEHNR and CDR2 FQNEAQ (reference sequence). As DNA, the CDR3 is TGTGCCAGCAGCCGGGACCAGAACACCGGGGAGCTGTTTTTT. Its translation: CASSRDQNTGELFF.

V gene TRBV19 combines with J gene TRBJ2-2; D not certain. Trimming removed 5 bases from V and 5 bases from J, with 9 bases in between. Per the germline V gene, CDR1 is LNHDA and CDR2 is SQIVND (reference sequence). This CDR3 has 13 residues. The CDR3 sequence: CASSLTATGELFF. The CDR3 DNA reads TGTGCCAGTAGTCTCACAGCGACCGGGGAGCTGTTTTTT.

The genes are TRBV12-3 or TRBV12-4 and TRBJ2-3; D gene uncertain. The CDR3 loop spans 12 amino acids. V dropped 2 bases and J dropped 5 bases, with 5 bases sitting between them. The CDR3 DNA sequence: TGTGCCAGCAGTTTATGGTTAGATACGCAGTATTTT. It specifies CASSLWLDTQYF.

This chain joins TRBV7-8 and TRBJ1-1; D possibly corresponds to TRBD1 (6 bases). The V end was cut by 2 bases, the J end by 5 bases, with 21 bases between. In germline, CDR1 is SGHVS, CDR2 FQNEAQ. There are 17 residues in the CDR3. The CDR3 reads CASSLTLLRTRGTEAFF. CDR3 coding DNA: TGTGCCAGCAGCTTAACGCTATTACGTACGAGGGGGACTGAAGCTTTCTTT.

The chain uses TRBV19 and TRBJ2-4; D is unresolved. The germline V gene has CDR1 LNHDA and CDR2 SQIVND (reference sequence). The CDR3 spans 18 residues. V shed 4 bases and J shed 5 bases, with 24 bases lying between them. Here the CDR3 reads CASSKVQTAPSVQNIQYF. CDR3 bases: TGTGCCAGTAGTAAAGTACAGACCGCACCTTCCGTTCAAAACATTCAGTACTTC.

V gene TRBV5-1 combines with J gene TRBJ2-7; TRBD1 aligns across 7 bases. In germline, CDR1 is SGHRS, CDR2 YFSETQ. The CDR3 spans 15 residues. After removal of 0 bases from V and 4 bases from J, the junction contained 7 bases not matched to a gene. The CDR3: CASSLGGGGHYEQYF. CDR3 DNA sequence: TGCGCCAGCAGCTTGGGAGGGGGCGGGCATTACGAGCAGTACTTC. Based on the CDR3 plus reference TRBV5-1 and TRBJ2-7, the full variable domain is KAGVTQTPRYLIKTRGQQVTLSCSPISGHRSVSWYQQTPGQGLQFLFEYFSETQRNKGNFPGRFSGRQFSNSRSEMNVSTLELGDSALYLCASSLGGGGHYEQYFGPGTRLTVT.

This clone has a handful of counts. The rearrangement joins TRBV20-1 to TRBJ1-2, with D possibly TRBD1 on 6 matching bases. V lost 3 bases to trimming and J lost 4 bases, with 9 bases between them. The CDR3 runs 12 residues. The germline V gene has CDR1 DFQATT and CDR2 SNEGSKA (reference sequence). This chain's CDR3 is CSASSGVYGYTF. CDR3 sequence (DNA): TGCAGTGCTAGTTCAGGGGTCTATGGCTACACCTTC.

This chain uses TRBV5-1 with TRBJ2-3; 8 bases match TRBD2. CDR3 length: 14 amino acids. The germline gives CDR1 SGHRS, CDR2 YFSETQ. V shed 1 base, J shed 8 bases, and the junction held 6 bases outside the gene matches. The CDR3 bases are TGCGCCAGCAGCTTGAAGACTAGCGTTGCTACGCAGTATTTT. This sequence encodes CASSLKTSVATQYF.

This clone was seen just once. J is TRBJ1-2 and V is TRBV7-2; a weak D match, TRBD1 (5 bases). Between the trimmed V and J ends, which lost 8 bases and 4 bases, there was a span of 20 bases. Germline V gene lookup returns CDR1 SGHTA and CDR2 FQGNSA. CDR3 length: 15 amino acids. The CDR3 DNA is TGTGCCAGCCGAGGAGGGTCAGGGCCAAGCTATGGCTACACCTTC. Protein: CASRGGSGPSYGYTF.

This chain connects TRBV9 to TRBJ1-4; D call uncertain. Trimming pared 4 bases from V and 4 bases from J, leaving 14 bases between. This CDR3 comprises 15 residues. From germline, CDR1 is SGDLS and CDR2 YYNGEE. This chain's CDR3 is CASSQDAHFNEKLFF. The CDR3 DNA is TGTGCCAGCAGCCAGGACGCGCACTTTAATGAAAAACTGTTTTTT. Full variable domain (remainder filled in from reference TRBV9 and TRBJ1-4): DSGVTQTPKHLITATGQRVTLRCSPRSGDLSVYWYQQSLDQGLQFLIQYYNGEERAKGNILERFSAQQFPDLHSELNLSSLELGDSALYFCASSQDAHFNEKLFFGSGTQLSVL.

The V gene is TRBV21-1, the J gene TRBJ2-7; no DNA check was done on the table's D call, TRBD2. TRBV21-1 is labeled a pseudogene. The CDR3 spans 18 residues. DNA for the CDR3: TGTGCCAGCAGCGCCCCCCCTCAGCGGAAATATAGCTCCTACGAGCAGTACTTC. As protein: CASSAPPQRKYSSYEQYF.

The chain is built from TRBV20-1 and TRBJ1-2; TRBD1 might be the D (5 bases). This CDR3 is 16 amino acids long. The germline V gene has CDR1 DFQATT and CDR2 SNEGSKA (reference sequence). Trimming took 3 bases from V and 0 from J, leaving 17 bases between them. The CDR3 nucleotides read TGCAGTGCTAGTATCGGGACTTGGAGCGCTAACTATGGCTACACCTTC. Its protein is CSASIGTWSANYGYTF.

The chain couples TRBV15 to TRBJ1-3, with D perhaps TRBD1 (5 bases). Germline-derived CDR1 and CDR2 are LNHNV and YYDKDF (reference sequence). The CDR3 sequence is 17 residues long. The V and J ends lost 0 bases and 2 bases respectively, with 14 bases between them. In nucleotides, the CDR3 is TGTGCCACCAGCAGAGACCAGGGCCGCTGGACTGGAAACACCATATATTTT. It specifies CATSRDQGRWTGNTIYF.

V is TRBV28 and J is TRBJ1-2; D call uncertain. The CDR3 has 13 residues. From germline, CDR1 is MDHEN and CDR2 SYDVKM. V lost 3 bases to trimming and J lost 0 bases, with 5 bases between them. The CDR3 DNA sequence: TGTGCCAGCAGTTTTAGGCCTAACTATGGCTACACCTTC. It specifies CASSFRPNYGYTF.

The chain recombines TRBV7-9 with TRBJ2-5; the match to TRBD1 covers 7 bases. The ends lost 5 bases at V and 5 bases at J; junction bases unmatched: 11. The CDR3 runs 15 residues. Germline CDR1 and CDR2: SEHNR and FQNEAQ (reference sequence). CDR3 in amino acids: CASSPYTTGLETQYF. As DNA, the CDR3 is TGTGCCAGCAGCCCGTACACGACAGGGCTGGAGACCCAGTACTTC.

The chain carries TRBV27 and TRBJ2-7; D is ambiguous. Looked up from germline, CDR1 is MNHEY and CDR2 is SMNVEV (reference sequence). The CDR3 spans 14 residues. The germline V and J ends were trimmed by 1 base and 0 bases, with 7 bases remaining between them. The CDR3 nucleotides are TGTGCCAGCAGTTTATGGGTGGGCTCCTACGAGCAGTACTTC. Its translation is CASSLWVGSYEQYF.

The gene calls are TRBV5-1 and TRBJ1-1; 11 bases agree with TRBD1. Germline CDR1 reads SGHRS; CDR2 reads YFSETQ. V was clipped by 3 bases and J by 4 bases; unmatched bases: 2. This CDR3 spans 14 amino acids. CDR3: CASSSGQGVTEAFF. DNA for the CDR3: TGCGCCAGCAGCTCGGGACAGGGGGTCACTGAAGCTTTCTTT. Together with reference TRBV5-1 and TRBJ1-1, the CDR3 gives the full variable domain: KAGVTQTPRYLIKTRGQQVTLSCSPISGHRSVSWYQQTPGQGLQFLFEYFSETQRNKGNFPGRFSGRQFSNSRSEMNVSTLELGDSALYLCASSSGQGVTEAFFGQGTRLTVV.

The rearrangement uses TRBV24-1 and TRBJ2-5; D possibly corresponds to TRBD2 (7 bases). The CDR3 sequence is 14 residues long. Germline values: CDR1 KGHDR, CDR2 SFDVKD. V was shortened by 10 bases and J by 7 bases, with 21 bases between the two germline ends. The CDR3 region has the DNA TGTGCCACAAGTACTGCCAGGGGAGGGGCGACCCAGTACTTC. This codes for CATSTARGGATQYF.

The J gene is TRBJ1-1, the V gene TRBV30; D call uncertain. CDR3 length equals 12 residues. V was trimmed by 2 bases and J by 4 bases, leaving 8 bases between them. Per germline, CDR1 GTSNPN and CDR2 SVGIG (reference sequence). This CDR3 is CAWSPTGTEAFF. CDR3 coding DNA: TGTGCCTGGAGTCCGACCGGCACTGAAGCTTTCTTT.

The chain carries TRBV24-1 and TRBJ1-5, with 10 bases fitting TRBD1. With 11 bases clipped from V and 6 bases from J, the junction kept 6 bases outside the gene matches. Germline CDR1 reads KGHDR; CDR2 reads SFDVKD. The CDR3 is 13 amino acids. The CDR3 DNA reads TGTGCCAAGGACAGGGGGTCGGTTCAGCCCCAGCATTTT. It encodes CAKDRGSVQPQHF.

The J gene is TRBJ2-1, the V gene TRBV5-1; D might be TRBD1 (6 bases). The V gene's germline CDR1 is SGHRS and CDR2 YFSETQ. This CDR3 spans 15 amino acids. The ends were cut back, 0 bases at V and 7 bases at J, with 14 bases in the middle. The CDR3 region is CASSLGGGRLNEQFF. DNA for the CDR3: TGCGCCAGCAGCTTGGGAGGGGGACGATTAAATGAGCAGTTCTTC.

The CDR3 loop reads CASSIQGGYGYTF. The CDR3 DNA follows: TGTGCCAGTAGTATACAGGGAGGGTATGGCTACACCTTC. V is TRBV19 and J is TRBJ1-2; perhaps TRBD1 as D (5 bases). Germline V CDR1 and CDR2: LNHDA, SQIVND (reference sequence). This CDR3 comprises 13 residues. V lost 2 bases to trimming and J lost 5 bases, with 9 bases between them.

The chain combines TRBV7-9 with TRBJ2-1; no definite D call. Germline values: CDR1 SEHNR, CDR2 FQNEAQ (reference sequence). The CDR3 has 16 residues. Trimming shortened V by 0 bases and J by 0 bases, and 9 bases separated the two germline ends. CDR3 sequence reads: CASSLALADSYNEQFF. CDR3 nucleotide sequence: TGTGCCAGCAGCTTAGCGCTCGCCGACTCCTACAATGAGCAGTTCTTC.